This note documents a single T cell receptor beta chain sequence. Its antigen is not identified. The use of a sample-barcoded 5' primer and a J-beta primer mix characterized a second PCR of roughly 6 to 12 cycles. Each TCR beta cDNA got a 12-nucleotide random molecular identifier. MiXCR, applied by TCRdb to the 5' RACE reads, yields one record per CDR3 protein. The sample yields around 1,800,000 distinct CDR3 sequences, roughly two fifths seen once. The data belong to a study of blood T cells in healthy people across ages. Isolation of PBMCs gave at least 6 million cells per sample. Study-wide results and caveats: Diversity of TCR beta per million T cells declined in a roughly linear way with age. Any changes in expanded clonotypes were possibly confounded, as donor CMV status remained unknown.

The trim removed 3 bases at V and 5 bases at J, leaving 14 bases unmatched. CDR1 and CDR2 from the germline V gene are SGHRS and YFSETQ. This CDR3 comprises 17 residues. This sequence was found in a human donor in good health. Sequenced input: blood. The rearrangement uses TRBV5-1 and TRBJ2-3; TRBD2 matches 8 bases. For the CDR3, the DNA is TGCGCCAGCAGCTACTACCGCGGCACTAGCGGTAGAGATACGCAGTATTTT. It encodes CASSYYRGTSGRDTQYF.